This TCR beta chain was sequenced in a study of T-cell memory formation after mild COVID-19. Barcoded TCR alpha and TCR beta cDNA libraries with UMIs came from 5'RACE using constant-segment primers. TCRdb analysed the 5' RACE reads with MiXCR anew, one entry per CDR3 protein. This table has about 600,000 distinct CDR3 sequences, roughly 20% appearing once. Overall study findings and caveats: In pre-infection memory, a portion of responding clones appeared, which suggested that cross-reactive memory joined. The CD4+ clones that contracted clustered mainly within CM and EM, and the CD8+ clones concentrated in EMRA.

In regard to this clonotype: The antigen remains undetermined.

The CDR3 is 15 amino acids. Germline V gene sequence: CDR1 MNHEY, CDR2 SMNVEV (reference sequence). Between the trimmed V and J ends, which lost 6 bases and 4 bases, there was a span of 13 bases. Sequences were obtained from PBMCs or a T cell subset sorted from them (not recorded which). This receptor was obtained from an adult woman who had mild COVID-19 (a few samples of this study predate the infection). Cell type and time point are not known. The chain uses TRBV27 and TRBJ1-6, with a possible D match to TRBD1 (5 bases). CDR3 sequence (DNA): TGTGCCAGCAGCAAGGGGACGGCTTATAATTCACCCCTCCACTTT. Protein product: CASSKGTAYNSPLHF.